The 28 T cell receptor beta chains in this list originate from one sample, sequenced in a study of cytomegalovirus exposure and HLA in healthy donors. Some clones are missing from TCRdb's copy, which holds only in-frame ones; the method was immunoSEQ multiplex PCR. The sample comprises approximately 200,000 clones, about nine tenths of which are singletons, and more than 0.85% rests with the top ten. Sequencing was done on a sample of PBMCs. The receptors stem from a young woman in good health and CMV-seronegative.

The CDR3 spells CASTPGGTTYVGYTF. Written as DNA, the CDR3 is TGTGCCAGTACCCCGGGGGGTACCACCTACGTTGGCTACACCTTC. This sequence joins TRBV19 and TRBJ1-2; D perhaps matches TRBD1 (5 bases). V was clipped by 7 bases and J by 7 bases, with 22 bases between them. This CDR3 region has 15 residues. The V gene's germline CDR1 is LNHDA and CDR2 SQIVND (reference sequence).

The chain employs TRBV5-6 and TRBJ2-3; no firm D call. Trimming took off 1 base at V and 6 bases at J, with 15 bases between the two ends. This CDR3 has 15 amino acids. Germline V gene lookup returns CDR1 SGHDT and CDR2 YYEEEE. CDR3 coding DNA: TGTGCCAGCAGCTTGAATCCCCTGAGTGTTGATACGCAGTATTTT. It specifies CASSLNPLSVDTQYF.

The chain recombines TRBV29-1 with TRBJ2-5; TRBD1 aligns across 7 bases. In germline, CDR1 is SQVTM, CDR2 ANQGSEA. V was pared by 6 bases and J by 5 bases, with 0 bases of the junction left unmatched. The CDR3 covers 10 residues. As DNA, the CDR3 is TGCAGCGTGACAGGGGAGACCCAGTACTTC. Its protein product is CSVTGETQYF.

The gene calls are TRBV9 and TRBJ1-4, with D maybe TRBD1 (6 bases). With 3 bases removed from V and 7 bases from J, the gap between germline ends came to 22 bases. CDR3 length equals 17 residues. The germline V gene has CDR1 SGDLS and CDR2 YYNGEE. CDR3 nucleotide sequence: TGTGCCAGCAGCGCTGGGACGGCTCTAAGAGGGGGTGAAAAACTGTTTTTT. Its protein is CASSAGTALRGGEKLFF. The whole variable domain, remainder taken from reference TRBV9 and TRBJ1-4, is DSGVTQTPKHLITATGQRVTLRCSPRSGDLSVYWYQQSLDQGLQFLIQYYNGEERAKGNILERFSAQQFPDLHSELNLSSLELGDSALYFCASSAGTALRGGEKLFFGSGTQLSVL.

V usage is TRBV29-1 and J usage is TRBJ2-1, with 10 positions matching TRBD1. The V gene end was trimmed by 5 bases and the J gene end by 4 bases; junction bases not matched to a gene: 8. CDR3 length: 15 residues. From germline, CDR1 is SQVTM and CDR2 ANQGSEA. The CDR3 is CSVPPDRGRYNEQFF. Here the CDR3 DNA reads TGCAGCGTTCCACCCGACAGGGGGCGTTACAATGAGCAGTTCTTC.

The rearrangement joins TRBV19 to TRBJ2-1, with 10 bases identical to TRBD2. Germline CDR1 and CDR2: LNHDA and SQIVND (reference sequence). Trimming at V came to 0 bases and at J to 9 bases, leaving 8 bases not matched to a gene. The CDR3 spans 16 residues. Here the CDR3 reads CASSIDSSGRPSEQFF. The CDR3 nucleotides read TGTGCCAGTAGTATAGATAGTAGCGGGAGGCCCAGTGAGCAGTTCTTC.

V is TRBV5-1 and J is TRBJ1-2; 7 positions agree with TRBD1. The trim removed 3 bases at V and 7 bases at J, leaving 12 bases unmatched. This CDR3 is 15 amino acids long. CDR1 and CDR2 (germline): SGHRS, YFSETQ. The chain's CDR3 is CASSSPGTDLFGYTF. CDR3 coding DNA: TGCGCCAGCAGCTCCCCTGGGACAGACCTCTTTGGCTACACCTTC.

J is TRBJ2-3 and V is TRBV6-5; 9 bases are a match to TRBD1. The CDR3 totals 15 residues. Germline lookup yields CDR1 MNHEY and CDR2 SVGAGI. V shed 6 bases, J shed 2 bases, and the junction held 6 bases outside the gene matches. The CDR3 sequence: CASSVGQGTTDTQYF. Written as DNA, the CDR3 is TGTGCCAGCAGCGTAGGACAGGGGACCACAGATACGCAGTATTTT.

The chain is built from TRBV4-1 and TRBJ2-7; 9 bases map to TRBD1. Germline V CDR1 and CDR2: MGHRA, YSYEKL. This CDR3 is built from 15 residues. Trimming cost V 1 base and J 7 bases; bases outside gene matches: 8. The chain's CDR3 is CASSQVPLTGGEQYF. The CDR3 bases are TGCGCCAGCAGCCAAGTCCCCCTGACAGGGGGTGAGCAGTACTTC.

V is TRBV7-9 and J is TRBJ1-1; 9 bases are a match to TRBD1. V was pared by 5 bases and J by 2 bases, with 12 bases of the junction left unmatched. CDR3 size: 17 residues. Germline V gene sequence: CDR1 SEHNR, CDR2 FQNEAQ (reference sequence). In nucleotides, the CDR3 is TGTGCCAGCAGCCTAAATTCGGGACAGGGAAGTAACACTGAAGCTTTCTTT. Amino acid sequence: CASSLNSGQGSNTEAFF.

V usage is TRBV18 and J usage is TRBJ2-7; 9 bases fit TRBD1. Germline values: CDR1 KGHSH, CDR2 LQKENI. The CDR3 sequence is 14 residues long. Unmatched junction bases numbered 10, after V lost 8 bases and J lost 5 bases. This CDR3 reads CASTPGQGGDEQYF. The CDR3 DNA sequence: TGTGCCAGCACTCCGGGACAGGGAGGCGACGAGCAGTACTTC.

The rearrangement uses TRBV5-4 and TRBJ1-1, with D perhaps TRBD1 (6 bases). From germline, CDR1 is SGHNT and CDR2 YYREEE (reference sequence). The CDR3 totals 14 residues. V lost 3 bases, J lost 8 bases, and 17 bases lay in between. The CDR3 protein is CASSYYRDIVEAFF. DNA for the CDR3: TGTGCCAGCAGCTATTACCGGGACATAGTCGAAGCTTTCTTT.

V is TRBV6-5 and J is TRBJ2-7; D is possibly TRBD2 (5 bases). The CDR3 is made up of 11 amino acids. V shed 7 bases and J shed 4 bases, with 8 bases lying between them. From germline, CDR1 is MNHEY and CDR2 SVGAGI. The CDR3 loop reads CASTRDYEQYF. The CDR3 bases are TGTGCCAGCACCCGGGATTACGAGCAGTACTTC.

This chain uses TRBV10-3 with TRBJ2-5; no clear D. Trimming pared 10 bases from V and 0 bases from J, leaving 12 bases between. The CDR3 is 13 residues long. Germline V gives CDR1 ENHRY, CDR2 SYGVKD. The CDR3 sequence is CASSPGNQETQYF. CDR3 nucleotides: TGTGCCAGCTCCCCGGGTAACCAAGAGACCCAGTACTTC.

The CDR3 region is CASSQNRGTQPQHF. CDR3 bases: TGTGCCAGCAGCCAAAACAGGGGAACTCAGCCCCAGCATTTT. This chain joins TRBV28 and TRBJ1-5; 7 nucleotides line up with TRBD1. CDR3 length: 14 residues. The J segment lost 6 bases and the V segment lost 6 bases, leaving 8 bases of the junction unmatched. CDR1 is MDHEN, CDR2 SYDVKM, per germline.

The V and J genes are TRBV28 and TRBJ1-1; D unclear. The V and J ends lost 5 bases and 4 bases respectively, with 11 bases between them. From germline, CDR1 is MDHEN and CDR2 SYDVKM. This CDR3 region has 13 residues. The CDR3 sequence is CASSPALVTEAFF. The CDR3 coding sequence is TGTGCCAGCAGTCCCGCGCTAGTCACTGAAGCTTTCTTT.

The CDR3 DNA reads as TGTGCCAGTAGGGCCACGAACACTGAAGCTTTCTTT. Protein product: CASRATNTEAFF. This sequence joins TRBV19 and TRBJ1-1; D ambiguous. Trimming left V 6 bases short and J 1 base short, with 6 bases between. The CDR3 has 12 residues. The germline gives CDR1 LNHDA, CDR2 SQIVND (reference sequence).

The chain combines TRBV4-2 with TRBJ2-3; D perhaps matches TRBD2 (6 bases). CDR3 length equals 15 residues. The germline V gene encodes CDR1 LGHNA and CDR2 YNFKEQ. V lost 5 bases and J 9 bases, leaving 21 bases between the germline ends. The CDR3 DNA reads TGTGCCAGCAGCGGTGCTAGCGCGAAACCCGGCACGCAGTATTTT. This sequence encodes CASSGASAKPGTQYF.

The chain joins TRBV5-1 to TRBJ2-1, with 9 bases aligning to TRBD2. The CDR3 is made up of 19 amino acids. J lost 7 bases, V lost 2 bases, and 19 bases had no gene match. Germline V gives CDR1 SGHRS, CDR2 YFSETQ. CDR3 amino acids: CASSFKAGGDVGTWNEQFF. For the CDR3, the DNA is TGCGCCAGCAGCTTCAAGGCGGGAGGGGACGTGGGAACTTGGAATGAGCAGTTCTTC.

The chain couples TRBV7-2 to TRBJ2-7; D uncertain. The CDR3 totals 16 residues. V was trimmed by 1 base and J by 1 base, leaving 14 bases between them. Germline CDR1 reads SGHTA; CDR2 reads FQGNSA. The CDR3 protein is CASSLVGGYQSYEQYF. The DNA for the CDR3 is TGTGCCAGCAGCTTAGTCGGCGGATACCAATCCTACGAGCAGTACTTC.

The rearrangement links TRBV6-1 to TRBJ1-2; D is perhaps TRBD1 (5 bases). In germline, CDR1 is MNHNS, CDR2 SASEGT. This CDR3 has 14 residues. Trimming pared 0 bases from V and 8 bases from J, leaving 13 bases between. The CDR3 loop reads CASSEAGRAGGYTF. CDR3 nucleotide sequence: TGTGCCAGCAGTGAAGCTGGGAGGGCAGGGGGCTACACCTTC.

V usage is TRBV19 and J usage is TRBJ2-1; the D is unclear. CDR3 size: 13 residues. The germline V and J ends were trimmed by 8 bases and 4 bases, with 12 bases remaining between them. CDR1 and CDR2 (germline): LNHDA, SQIVND (reference sequence). CDR3 nucleotides: TGTGCCAGTTCGCCAGGCTTGTACAATGAGCAGTTCTTC. Amino acid sequence: CASSPGLYNEQFF.

The V and J genes are TRBV15 and TRBJ2-7; maybe TRBD2 (6 bases). Germline V gene sequence: CDR1 LNHNV, CDR2 YYDKDF (reference sequence). CDR3 length: 17 residues. The V and J ends lost 3 bases and 5 bases respectively, with 23 bases between them. The CDR3 is CATSSARSGPYHDEQYF. The DNA of the CDR3 is TGTGCCACCAGCAGCGCCCGAAGCGGGCCCTACCACGACGAGCAGTACTTC.

The sample holds one count of this clone. The rearrangement links TRBV28 to TRBJ1-1; 9 bases are a match to TRBD1. The germline V gene encodes CDR1 MDHEN and CDR2 SYDVKM. Losses at the gene ends were 5 bases for V and 8 bases for J; bases not matched to a gene: 12. CDR3 length equals 15 residues. The CDR3: CASSTTTDRGGEAFF. In DNA, the CDR3 is TGTGCCAGCAGTACTACCACGGACAGGGGCGGAGAAGCTTTCTTT.

The sample holds a few counts of this clone. The chain combines TRBV30 with TRBJ2-5, with TRBD2 matching over 13 bases. This CDR3 spans 15 amino acids. With 1 base clipped from V and 5 bases from J, the junction kept 4 bases outside the gene matches. The germline gives CDR1 GTSNPN, CDR2 SVGIG (reference sequence). Here the CDR3 reads CAWSAGTSGVETQYF. CDR3 DNA sequence: TGTGCCTGGAGTGCCGGGACTAGCGGGGTGGAGACCCAGTACTTC.

The chain employs TRBV27 and TRBJ2-5; D uncertain. CDR3 length: 15 residues. Germline V gives CDR1 MNHEY, CDR2 SMNVEV (reference sequence). V was cut by 2 bases and J by 4 bases, with 14 bases left in between. CDR3: CASSLMRGRVETQYF. The CDR3 DNA reads TGTGCCAGCAGTTTAATGCGAGGCCGGGTAGAGACCCAGTACTTC.

In this sample, this clone turned up a few times. The J gene is TRBJ2-6, the V gene TRBV29-1; tentative D call: TRBD1 (6 bases). CDR3 length: 15 amino acids. Trimming shortened V by 3 bases and J by 1 base, and 10 bases separated the two germline ends. From germline, CDR1 is SQVTM and CDR2 ANQGSEA. CDR3 protein: CSVEDSFSGANVLTF. The CDR3 DNA reads as TGCAGCGTTGAGGACAGCTTTTCTGGGGCCAACGTCCTGACTTTC. Complete variable domain (other parts from reference TRBV29-1 and TRBJ2-6): SAVISQKPSRDICQRGTSLTIQCQVDSQVTMMFWYRQQPGQSLTLIATANQGSEATYESGFVIDKFPISRPNLTFSTLTVSNMSPEDSSIYLCSVEDSFSGANVLTFGAGSRLTVL.

The rearrangement links TRBV19 to TRBJ2-2; tentative D call: TRBD2 (5 bases). CDR1 is LNHDA, CDR2 SQIVND, per germline (reference sequence). The CDR3 has 14 amino acids. V shed 7 bases and J shed 0 bases, with 9 bases lying between them. The CDR3 DNA follows: TGTGCCAGTAACGAACTAGCGAACACCGGGGAGCTGTTTTTT. Translation: CASNELANTGELFF.